This T cell receptor (beta chain) was retrieved from a study of T cell responses to AZD1222 COVID-19 vaccine. Study results and limitations: Spike-specific TCR repertoires showed rising breadth and depth after two AZD1222 doses. Mapped onto spike, vaccine-associated CD4 TCRs spanned it and were dominant at 160-218 and 743-854. The study identified only six AZD1222 recipients as seropositive at baseline. Per reports, nearly half of all spike-specific TCRs target regions that are unmutated in variants.

Here immunoSEQ multiplex PCR was the method, and the copy in TCRdb shows in-frame clones only, minus some. The top ten hold approximately 23% of the sample, which has more than 50,000 clones, about four fifths seen once. Note on this clone: The antigen is unknown.

Germline CDR1 and CDR2: MNHNS and SASEGT. The V gene lost 1 base and the J gene lost 3 bases, with 10 bases spanning the gap. The CDR3 runs 15 residues. The chain joins TRBV6-1 to TRBJ1-5; perhaps TRBD1 as D (5 bases). Source: peripheral blood, taken on day 0 of MenACWY control vaccination. The receptor was derived from an adult in good health. DNA of the CDR3: TGTGCCAGCAGTGAAGAGATCAGGGTCAATCAGCCCCAGCATTTT. Protein product: CASSEEIRVNQPQHF.